The clone carrying this T cell receptor (beta chain) appeared a few times. This CDR3 comprises 15 residues. With 6 bases clipped from V and 0 bases from J, the junction kept 5 bases outside the gene matches. Germline CDR1 reads SEHNR; CDR2 reads FQNEAQ (reference sequence). The data were taken from a study of early T cells in non-severe SARS-CoV-2 infection. Molecules of cDNA were individually given unique molecular identifiers that were attached to them. TCRdb reprocessed the 5' RACE reads via MiXCR and lists one record per CDR3 protein. The sample has roughly 69,000 distinct CDR3 sequences, 10% seen once; the top ten hold 15%.

The origin of this receptor is an adult who was a healthcare worker with PCR-confirmed SARS-CoV-2 infection or an uninfected control (not recorded which). The chain combines TRBV7-9 with TRBJ2-1; 7 nucleotides line up with TRBD1. Material: whole blood, obtained at baseline. CDR3 sequence (DNA): TGTGCCAGCAGTGTAGGACAGGCCTCCTACAATGAGCAGTTCTTC. The encoded protein is CASSVGQASYNEQFF.